These 16 T cell receptor beta chains originate from one sample sequenced in a study of blood T cell repertoires in COVID-19. Clones were read by immunoSEQ multiplex PCR, and TCRdb kept only the in-frame ones, dropping some. The sample consists of about 190,000 clones, about 88% of them appearing once. Sequenced sample: peripheral blood. Every receptor here comes from a man aged 30-40 years with active or convalescent COVID-19.

The gene calls are TRBV18 and TRBJ1-1; tentatively, D is TRBD1 (6 bases). Deletions cut 2 bases from V and 3 bases from J, with 10 bases between. Germline lookup yields CDR1 KGHSH and CDR2 LQKENI. This CDR3 region has 14 residues. In DNA form, the CDR3 reads TGTGCCAGCTCACCAGCCCCAGGGGACACTGAAGCTTTCTTT. Amino acids: CASSPAPGDTEAFF. Full variable domain (missing parts from reference TRBV18 and TRBJ1-1): NAGVMQNPRHLVRRRGQEARLRCSPMKGHSHVYWYRQLPEEGLKFMVYLQKENIIDESGMPKERFSAEFPKEGPSILRIQQVVRGDSAAYFCASSPAPGDTEAFFGQGTRLTVV.

The rearrangement joins TRBV6-5 to TRBJ1-1; 12 bases match TRBD1. CDR1 and CDR2 from the germline V gene are MNHEY and SVGAGI. This CDR3 comprises 14 residues. V lost 5 bases, J lost 4 bases, and 2 bases stayed unmatched. The CDR3 reads CASSRDRGLTEAFF. The CDR3 DNA sequence: TGTGCCAGCAGTCGGGACAGGGGGCTCACTGAAGCTTTCTTT.

The V call is TRBV12-5, the J call TRBJ1-5; TRBD1 is a possible D gene (5 bases). In germline, CDR1 is LGHNT, CDR2 FRNRAP. V lost 3 bases and J 7 bases, leaving 13 bases between the germline ends. The CDR3 contains 14 residues. Written as DNA, the CDR3 is TGTGCTAGTGGTTTAGGTCAGGGAGGCCAGCCCCAGCATTTT. Protein sequence: CASGLGQGGQPQHF.

The genes are TRBV6-5 and TRBJ2-2, with D unresolved. The V gene's germline CDR1 is MNHEY and CDR2 SVGAGI. V was trimmed by 9 bases and J by 8 bases, leaving 7 bases between them. The CDR3 totals 10 residues. The CDR3 sequence is CASQRGELFF. The CDR3 nucleotides read TGTGCCAGTCAGCGTGGGGAGCTGTTTTTT.

The rearrangement joins TRBV5-6 to TRBJ1-4, with D possibly matching TRBD1 (5 bases). The CDR3 is 12 residues long. From germline, CDR1 is SGHDT and CDR2 YYEEEE. Trimming pared 2 bases from V and 11 bases from J, leaving 10 bases between. The CDR3: CASSFGDSKLFF. CDR3 nucleotides: TGTGCCAGCAGCTTTGGGGACTCGAAACTGTTTTTT. The variable domain in full, with the rest retrieved from reference TRBV5-6 and TRBJ1-4, is DAGVTQSPTHLIKTRGQQVTLRCSPKSGHDTVSWYQQALGQGPQFIFQYYEEEERQRGNFPDRFSGHQFPNYSSELNVNALLLGDSALYLCASSFGDSKLFFGSGTQLSVL.

V gene TRBV19 combines with J gene TRBJ1-2; unclear D gene. The CDR3 loop spans 14 amino acids. Germline assignment: CDR1 LNHDA and CDR2 SQIVND (reference sequence). The V end was cut by 5 bases, the J end by 6 bases, with 16 bases between. This CDR3 reads CASSLANTRDGYTF. CDR3 nucleotide sequence: TGTGCCAGTAGTCTGGCTAACACTCGGGATGGCTACACCTTC.

This sequence joins TRBV24-1 and TRBJ1-1; D perhaps matches TRBD1 (6 bases). The length of the CDR3 is 15 residues. The ends were cut back, 4 bases at V and 1 base at J, with 12 bases in the middle. Germline-derived CDR1 and CDR2 are KGHDR and SFDVKD. The CDR3 spells CATSDPKDRNTEAFF. The CDR3, as DNA: TGTGCCACCAGTGACCCGAAGGACAGGAACACTGAAGCTTTCTTT.

This rearrangement joins TRBV3-1 (or the pseudogene TRBV3-2) to TRBJ2-7; tentative D call: TRBD2 (6 bases). The germline V gene encodes CDR1 LGHDT and CDR2 YNNKEL (reference sequence). The V and J ends lost 0 bases and 3 bases respectively, with 18 bases between them. The CDR3 sequence is 17 residues long. CDR3 region: CASSQDLGSAGLYEQYF. The CDR3 DNA reads TGTGCCAGCAGCCAAGATTTGGGGTCCGCGGGGCTCTACGAGCAGTACTTC.

The chain couples TRBV6-5 to TRBJ1-3; weak D call: TRBD1 (6 bases). With 5 bases removed from V and 0 bases from J, the gap between germline ends came to 8 bases. Germline V gives CDR1 MNHEY, CDR2 SVGAGI. CDR3 length: 14 amino acids. The CDR3 bases are TGTGCCAGCAGTCGGACAGTCTCTGGAAACACCATATATTTT. It encodes CASSRTVSGNTIYF.

The rearrangement uses TRBV5-4 and TRBJ1-1; no reliable D call. CDR1 and CDR2 from the germline V gene are SGHNT and YYREEE (reference sequence). With 6 bases removed from V and 1 base from J, the gap between germline ends came to 19 bases. This CDR3 region has 16 residues. CDR3 DNA: TGTGCCAGCACCGTCGGAGGTTGGGGTAAGAACACTGAAGCTTTCTTT. Its protein is CASTVGGWGKNTEAFF.

This clone was recorded only once. The J gene is TRBJ1-2, the V gene TRBV10-3; 8 nucleotides agree with TRBD1. This CDR3 has 16 residues. V lost 8 bases and J lost 4; bases outside the gene matches: 15. Germline values: CDR1 ENHRY, CDR2 SYGVKD. The CDR3 nucleotides read TGTGCCATCCTTGGCGCACCAGGGGGCGCGCTCTATGGCTACACCTTC. Amino acids: CAILGAPGGALYGYTF.

The J gene is TRBJ2-7, the V gene TRBV6-5, with TRBD1 matching over 7 bases. CDR3 size: 13 residues. Germline trimming cut 6 bases from V and 2 bases from J; bases unmatched to any gene: 4. CDR1 is MNHEY, CDR2 SVGAGI, per germline. CDR3 region: CASSPGQTYEQYF. The CDR3 nucleotides read TGTGCCAGCAGCCCGGGACAGACCTACGAGCAGTACTTC.

This clone was seen only a few times. V gene TRBV28 combines with J gene TRBJ2-1, with 7 bases aligning to TRBD2. The V and J ends lost 3 bases and 0 bases, in that order; junction bases with no gene match: 5. CDR3 size: 16 residues. CDR1 is MDHEN and CDR2 is SYDVKM in the germline V gene. The CDR3 region is CASSLSSGRSYNEQFF. The CDR3 DNA follows: TGTGCCAGCAGTTTGTCTAGCGGACGCTCCTACAATGAGCAGTTCTTC.

The chain is built from TRBV2 and TRBJ1-5, with TRBD1 matching over 10 bases. V lost 5 bases and J lost 6; bases outside the gene matches: 7. CDR3 length: 15 residues. The V gene's germline CDR1 is SNHLY and CDR2 FYNNEI. CDR3 protein: CASSPGQGRIQPQHF. CDR3 sequence (DNA): TGTGCCAGCAGTCCGGGACAGGGGAGGATTCAGCCCCAGCATTTT.

This clone was counted a single time. V usage is TRBV5-1 and J usage is TRBJ1-3; a possible D gene is TRBD1 (6 bases). The V gene's germline CDR1 is SGHRS and CDR2 YFSETQ. The CDR3 covers 17 residues. V was clipped by 0 bases and J by 2 bases, with 15 bases between them. DNA for the CDR3: TGCGCCAGCAGCTTGGGGGCCCTGCAGGGGCCTGGAAACACCATATATTTT. As protein: CASSLGALQGPGNTIYF.

The rearrangement uses TRBV20-1 and TRBJ1-1; TRBD1 matches at 7 bases. V dropped 5 bases and J dropped 4; count of bases not matched to a gene: 1. This CDR3 has 11 amino acids. Germline CDR1 DFQATT, CDR2 SNEGSKA (reference sequence). In DNA form, the CDR3 reads TGCAGTGCTCCAGGGGGCACTGAAGCTTTCTTT. It translates to CSAPGGTEAFF.